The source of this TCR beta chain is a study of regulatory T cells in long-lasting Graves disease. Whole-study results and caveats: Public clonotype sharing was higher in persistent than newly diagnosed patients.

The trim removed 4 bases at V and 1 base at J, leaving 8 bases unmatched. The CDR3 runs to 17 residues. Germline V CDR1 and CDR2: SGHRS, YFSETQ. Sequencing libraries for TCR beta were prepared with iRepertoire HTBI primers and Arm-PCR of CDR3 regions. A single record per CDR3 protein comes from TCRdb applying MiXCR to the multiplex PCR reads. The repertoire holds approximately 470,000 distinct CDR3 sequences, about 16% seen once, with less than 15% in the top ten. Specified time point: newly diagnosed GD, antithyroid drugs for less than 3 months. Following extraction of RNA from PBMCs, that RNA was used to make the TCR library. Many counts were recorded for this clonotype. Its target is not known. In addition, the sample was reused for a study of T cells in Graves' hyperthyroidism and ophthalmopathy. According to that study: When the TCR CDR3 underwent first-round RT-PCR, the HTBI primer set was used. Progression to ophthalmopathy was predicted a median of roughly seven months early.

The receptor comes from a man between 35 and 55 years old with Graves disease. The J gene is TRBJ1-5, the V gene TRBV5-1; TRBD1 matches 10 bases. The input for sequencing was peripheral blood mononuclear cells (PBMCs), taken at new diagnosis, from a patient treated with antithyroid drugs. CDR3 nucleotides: TGCGCCAGCAGCCCGACAGGGGGCTGGGGGAGCAATCAGCCCCAGCATTTT. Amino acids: CASSPTGGWGSNQPQHF.